This T cell receptor beta chain was recovered during a study of cytomegalovirus exposure and HLA in healthy donors. With 8 bases removed from V and 0 bases from J, the gap between germline ends came to 11 bases. Germline values: CDR1 SEHNR, CDR2 FQNEAQ (reference sequence). The CDR3 has 13 residues. The PCR employed 60 Vbeta primers together with 13 Jbeta primers. Repertoires were generated with immunoSEQ multiplex PCR, while TCRdb's copy carries only in-frame clones and drops some. The table includes about 61,000 clones, 70% to 90% detected once. This clone appeared a single time. The TCR comes from a man aged 25-40 years in good health and CMV-seropositive. The source material was PBMCs. This sequence joins TRBV7-9 and TRBJ2-7; the D gene is possibly TRBD2 (5 bases). CDR3 sequence (DNA): TGTGCCAGCGCCGCGAGGGACTCCTACGAGCAGTACTTC. Amino acids: CASAARDSYEQYF.